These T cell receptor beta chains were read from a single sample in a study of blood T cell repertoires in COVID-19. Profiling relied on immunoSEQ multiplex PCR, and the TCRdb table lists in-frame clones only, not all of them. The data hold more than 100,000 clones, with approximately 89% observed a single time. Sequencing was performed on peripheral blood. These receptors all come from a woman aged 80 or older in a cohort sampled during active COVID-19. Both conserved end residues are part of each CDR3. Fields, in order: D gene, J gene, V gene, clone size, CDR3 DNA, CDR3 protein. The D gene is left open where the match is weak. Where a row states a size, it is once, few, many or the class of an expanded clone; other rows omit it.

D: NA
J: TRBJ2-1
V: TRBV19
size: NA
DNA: TGTGCCAGTAGCCCCTGGGCGGCCCGGGACACAGATGAGCAGTTCTTC
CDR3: CASSPWAARDTDEQFF

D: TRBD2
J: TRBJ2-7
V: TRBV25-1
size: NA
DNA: TGTGCCAGCAGTGAATATAGCGGGTACTCCTACGAGCAGTACTTC
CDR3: CASSEYSGYSYEQYF

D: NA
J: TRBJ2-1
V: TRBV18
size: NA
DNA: TGTGCCAGCACCCGTACTCTAGCGAATAACAATGAGCAGTTCTTC
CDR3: CASTRTLANNNEQFF

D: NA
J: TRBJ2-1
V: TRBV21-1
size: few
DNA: TGTGCCAGCAGCAAAGTAGCCCGGGGGGGCCCCATCAATGAGCAGTTCTTC
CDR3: CASSKVARGGPINEQFF

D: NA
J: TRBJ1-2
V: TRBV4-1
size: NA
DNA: TGCGCCAGCAGCCAAGTCTCTATTGTCAGGGTAGGCGGCTACACCTTC
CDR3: CASSQVSIVRVGGYTF

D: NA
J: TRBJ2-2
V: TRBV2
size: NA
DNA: TGTGCCAGCAATCCACGGCGGAGGGAGATGGGCGGGGAGCTGTTTTTT
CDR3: CASNPRRREMGGELFF

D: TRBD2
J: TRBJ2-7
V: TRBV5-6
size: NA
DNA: TGTGCCAGCAGAAGACTAGCGGGGGGTTACGAGCAGTACTTC
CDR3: CASRRLAGGYEQYF

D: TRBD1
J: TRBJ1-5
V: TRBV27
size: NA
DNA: TGTGCCAGCAGTTCGGACAGGCAGGTGGGCAATCAGCCCCAGCATTTT
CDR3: CASSSDRQVGNQPQHF

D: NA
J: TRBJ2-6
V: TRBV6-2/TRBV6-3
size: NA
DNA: TGTGCCAGCACCCCCGCCCCCGGCAGGACGGGGGTCGGGTCTGGGGCCAACGTCCTGACTTTC
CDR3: CASTPAPGRTGVGSGANVLTF

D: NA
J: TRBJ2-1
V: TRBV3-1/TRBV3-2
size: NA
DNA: TGTGCCAGCAGCCAACCGTACAATGAGCAGTTCTTC
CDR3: CASSQPYNEQFF

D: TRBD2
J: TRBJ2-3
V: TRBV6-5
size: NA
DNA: TGTGCCAGCGGGCCACTAGCGGAAGAAACAGATACGCAGTATTTT
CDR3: CASGPLAEETDTQYF

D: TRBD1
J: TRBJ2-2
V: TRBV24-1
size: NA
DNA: TGTGCCACCAGTGACCCGGGACAGGGAAACACCGGGGAGCTGTTTTTT
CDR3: CATSDPGQGNTGELFF

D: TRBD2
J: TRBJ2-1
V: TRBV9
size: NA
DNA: TGTGCCAGCAGCGTAGAAGGACTAGAGTACAATGAGCAGTTCTTC
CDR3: CASSVEGLEYNEQFF

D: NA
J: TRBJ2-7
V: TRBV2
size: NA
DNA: TGTGCCAGCAGTGAACGAGGTTACGAGCAGTACTTC
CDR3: CASSERGYEQYF

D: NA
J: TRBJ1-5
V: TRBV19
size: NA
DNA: TGTGCCAGTACCGTCCTACAGGGTAGCAATCAGCCCCAGCATTTT
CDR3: CASTVLQGSNQPQHF